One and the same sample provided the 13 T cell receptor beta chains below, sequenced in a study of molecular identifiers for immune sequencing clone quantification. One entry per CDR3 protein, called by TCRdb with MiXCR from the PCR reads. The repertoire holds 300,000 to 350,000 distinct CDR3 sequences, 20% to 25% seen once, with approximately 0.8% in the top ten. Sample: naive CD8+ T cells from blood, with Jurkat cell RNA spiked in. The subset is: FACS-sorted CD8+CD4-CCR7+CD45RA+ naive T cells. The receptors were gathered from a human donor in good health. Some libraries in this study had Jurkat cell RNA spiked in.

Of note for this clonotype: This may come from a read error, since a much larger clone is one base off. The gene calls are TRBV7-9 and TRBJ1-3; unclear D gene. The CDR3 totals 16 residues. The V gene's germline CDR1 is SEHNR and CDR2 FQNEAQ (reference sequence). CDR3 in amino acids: CASSSPGTTSGNTICF. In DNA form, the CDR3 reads TGTGCCAGCAGCTCTCCGGGCACCACCTCTGGAAACACCATATGTTTT.

CDR3 nucleotides: TGTGCCAGCAGTTCACTGGGGGGGGGCTATGGCTACACCTTC. This sequence encodes CASSSLGGGYGYTF. V gene TRBV27 combines with J gene TRBJ1-2, with D possibly TRBD1 on 5 matching bases. CDR1 MNHEY and CDR2 SMNVEV come from the germline V gene (reference sequence). The CDR3 runs 14 residues. V lost 4 bases and J lost 4, with 13 bases in between.

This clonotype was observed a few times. Here the CDR3 DNA reads TGTGCCACCGCGGGACAGCCGTTGGGGGGGGAGCAGTACTTC. As protein: CATAGQPLGGEQYF. The chain uses TRBV12-3 or TRBV12-4 and TRBJ2-7; either TRBD1 or TRBD2 may fit D (7 bases each). This CDR3 spans 14 amino acids. V lost 10 bases and J lost 7, with 23 bases in between.

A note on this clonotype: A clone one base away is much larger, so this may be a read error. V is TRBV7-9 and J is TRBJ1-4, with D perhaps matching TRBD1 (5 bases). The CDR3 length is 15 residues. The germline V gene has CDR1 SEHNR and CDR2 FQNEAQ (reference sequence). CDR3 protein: CASSPGDYRGENLFF. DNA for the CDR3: TGTGCCAGCAGCCCCGGGGACTACCGGGGGGAAAACCTGTTTTTT.

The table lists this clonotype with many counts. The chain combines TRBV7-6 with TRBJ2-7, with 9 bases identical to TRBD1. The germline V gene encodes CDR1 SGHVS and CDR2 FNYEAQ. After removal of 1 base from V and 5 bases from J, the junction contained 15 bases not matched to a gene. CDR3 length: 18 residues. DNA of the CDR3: TGTGCCAGCAGCTTAGGGCCCCTATCGACAGGGGGTGTCGACGAGCAGTACTTC. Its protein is CASSLGPLSTGGVDEQYF.

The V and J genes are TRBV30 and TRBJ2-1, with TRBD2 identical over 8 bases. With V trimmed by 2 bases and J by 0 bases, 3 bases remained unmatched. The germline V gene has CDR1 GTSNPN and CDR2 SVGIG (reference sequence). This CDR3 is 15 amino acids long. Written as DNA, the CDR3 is TGTGCCTGGAGTAGCGGGAGAAGCTCCTACAATGAGCAGTTCTTC. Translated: CAWSSGRSSYNEQFF.

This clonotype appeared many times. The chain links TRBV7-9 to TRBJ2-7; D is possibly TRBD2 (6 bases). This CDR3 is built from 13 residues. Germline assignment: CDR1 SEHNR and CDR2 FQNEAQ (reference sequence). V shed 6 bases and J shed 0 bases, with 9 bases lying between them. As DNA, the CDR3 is TGTGCCAGCAGTCCGGGACTCTCCTACGAGCAGTACTTC. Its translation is CASSPGLSYEQYF.

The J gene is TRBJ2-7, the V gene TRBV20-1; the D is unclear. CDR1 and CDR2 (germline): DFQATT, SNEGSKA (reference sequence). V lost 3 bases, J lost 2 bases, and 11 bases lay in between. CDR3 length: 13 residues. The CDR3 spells CSASSRSPYEQYF. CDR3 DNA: TGCAGTGCTAGTTCTCGCTCCCCCTACGAGCAGTACTTC.

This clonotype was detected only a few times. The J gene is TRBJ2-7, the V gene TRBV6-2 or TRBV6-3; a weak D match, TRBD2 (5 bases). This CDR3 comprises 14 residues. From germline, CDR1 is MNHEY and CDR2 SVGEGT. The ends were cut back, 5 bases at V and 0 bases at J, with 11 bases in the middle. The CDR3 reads CASSPRGLSYEQYF. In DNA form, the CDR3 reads TGTGCCAGCAGTCCAAGAGGGCTCTCCTACGAGCAGTACTTC.

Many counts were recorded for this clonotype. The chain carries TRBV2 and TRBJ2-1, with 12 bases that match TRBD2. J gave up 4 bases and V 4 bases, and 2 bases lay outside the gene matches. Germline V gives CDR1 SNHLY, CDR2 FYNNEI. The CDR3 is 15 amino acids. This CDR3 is CASSVGLAGYNEQFF. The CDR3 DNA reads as TGTGCCAGCAGTGTAGGACTAGCGGGGTACAATGAGCAGTTCTTC.

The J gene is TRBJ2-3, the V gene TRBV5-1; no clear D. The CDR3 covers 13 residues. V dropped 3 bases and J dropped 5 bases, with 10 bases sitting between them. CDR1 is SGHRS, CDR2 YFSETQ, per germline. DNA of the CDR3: TGCGCCAGCAGCTCCGGTGGGGAAGATACGCAGTATTTT. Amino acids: CASSSGGEDTQYF. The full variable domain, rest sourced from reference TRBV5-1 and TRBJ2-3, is KAGVTQTPRYLIKTRGQQVTLSCSPISGHRSVSWYQQTPGQGLQFLFEYFSETQRNKGNFPGRFSGRQFSNSRSEMNVSTLELGDSALYLCASSSGGEDTQYFGPGTRLTVL.

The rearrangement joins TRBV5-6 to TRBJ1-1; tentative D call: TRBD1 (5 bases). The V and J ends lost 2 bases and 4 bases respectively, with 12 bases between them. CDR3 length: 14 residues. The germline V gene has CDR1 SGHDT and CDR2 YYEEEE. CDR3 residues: CASSFPLGGTEAFF. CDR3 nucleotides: TGTGCCAGCAGCTTTCCCCTGGGGGGCACTGAAGCTTTCTTT.

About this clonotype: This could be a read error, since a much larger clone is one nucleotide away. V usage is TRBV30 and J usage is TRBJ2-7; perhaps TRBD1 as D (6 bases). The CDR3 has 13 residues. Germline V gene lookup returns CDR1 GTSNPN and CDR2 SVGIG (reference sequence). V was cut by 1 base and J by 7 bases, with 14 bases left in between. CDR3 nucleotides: TGTGCCTGGAGTGCGGACAGCTCGGGGGAGCAGTACTTC. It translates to CAWSADSSGEQYF.